This T cell receptor beta chain was identified during a study of cytomegalovirus exposure and HLA in healthy donors. Study observations and caveats: Cytomegalovirus status was reportedly diagnosed by the classifier with high sensitivity and specificity.

Clones were read by immunoSEQ multiplex PCR, and TCRdb kept only the in-frame ones, dropping some. Found here are nearly 200,000 clones, 84% of them singletons; the top ten hold about an eighth. On this clone: Its antigen is unknown.

This receptor was identified in a woman between 25 and 40 years old in good health and CMV-seropositive. The source material was PBMCs.

This chain's CDR3 is CASSVAAGISITDTQYF. DNA of the CDR3: TGTGCCAGCAGCGTAGCGGCGGGAATAAGCATCACAGATACGCAGTATTTT. The chain uses TRBV9 and TRBJ2-3, with a tentative D call TRBD2 (6 bases). The germline CDR1 and CDR2 sequences are SGDLS and YYNGEE. The V gene lost 0 bases and the J gene lost 2 bases, with 16 bases spanning the gap. This CDR3 has 17 residues.